This TCR beta chain was observed in a study of blood T cell repertoires in COVID-19 (dated by TCRdb to about 2020). About the study as a whole: Samples covering the acute and convalescent phases of COVID-19 were provided by collaborators in the United States, Italy and Spain. The material from the prospective study consisted of cDNA or gDNA derived from T cells, B-cell-depleted T cells, or PBMCs. Subjects who had been exposed to COVID-19, were actively infected with it, or had recovered from it provided the deeply sampled blood TCRbeta repertoires that made up the dataset. The repertoires were made available in a free public database intended to serve as a resource for research on the immune response to SARS-CoV-2. Samples came from the ongoing ImmuneRACE study (first 160 participants) plus 1,254 subjects from 6 global collaborators. A de-identified subject ID, COVID-19 status, age in years and sex were almost always included in the sample metadata. Where available, HLA class I and class II types were obtained from metadata supplied by the sample provider rather than from assay-based typing.

The CDR1 and CDR2 encoded by the germline V gene are SGHDT and YYEEEE. Taken from cysteine to phenylalanine, the CDR3 has 14 residues. Of all the DNA, just the CDR3 is kept, 42 bases in frame from base 1. The junction carries 7 bases between V and J, which are trimmed by 1 base and 5 bases respectively. To note about this clone: The antigen this receptor binds is unknown. No much larger clone exists at a distance of one base, and base qualities are not known.

Whole blood was collected in K2EDTA tubes by collaborating institutions according to the institutions' own protocols. For TCRbeta analysis, collaborator samples were shipped as frozen whole blood, as isolated PBMCs, or as DNA extracted from either sample type. TCRbeta CDR3 regions were amplified from genomic DNA using the immunoSEQ Assay, a bias-controlled multiplex PCR. The original methods were these. Within the assay, amplification of reference gene primers was used to estimate how many nucleated cells each sample contained. Sequence reads were collapsed and filtered to measure the absolute abundance of every unique TCRbeta CDR3 rearrangement. For each sample, productive Simpson clonality was calculated by taking the square root of Simpson's diversity index across productive rearrangements. TCRdb mirrors the immuneACCESS table, restricted to in-frame sequences. Some clones are absent from its copies; in checked studies, under half trace to an unresolved V gene, and the reason for the others is unknown. V and J calls plus clone size are reproduced from that table; the DNA served to infer D and trimming. The sample profile shows 150,000 to 200,000 clones; 80% to 90% of them were found once. The ten largest clones capture under 9.5% of the sample.

Points the paper makes about the study in general: Clinical and demographic metadata were provided uncurated, with the amount varying by source and participant.

The receptor was isolated from a man between 50 and 59 years old with active or convalescent COVID-19. What was sequenced was peripheral blood. The V and J segments used are TRBV5-6 and TRBJ1-6; matching of 5 bases hints at TRBD1 as the D gene. The CDR3 region: CASSLRGNNSPLHF. The nucleotides are TGTGCCAGCAGCTTGCGGGGGAATAATTCACCCCTCCACTTT. Supplemented by the reference TRBV5-6 and TRBJ1-6 proteins around the CDR3, the complete variable domain is DAGVTQSPTHLIKTRGQQVTLRCSPKSGHDTVSWYQQALGQGPQFIFQYYEEEERQRGNFPDRFSGHQFPNYSSELNVNALLLGDSALYLCASSLRGNNSPLHFGNGTRLTVT.